The sequence of this T cell receptor beta chain was determined in a study of blood T cell repertoires in COVID-19. Study at large: T cells, B-cell-depleted T cells, or PBMCs supplied cDNA or gDNA.

Trimming took off 8 bases at V and 4 bases at J, with 9 bases between the two ends. From germline, CDR1 is GTSNPN and CDR2 SVGIG (reference sequence). The CDR3 has 12 residues. Original handling: Estimation of nucleated cell counts relied on the amplification of reference gene primers. The table came from immunoSEQ multiplex PCR; TCRdb's copy has only in-frame clones and leaves some out. V, J and clone size are taken as reported in that table, and D and trimming were inferred from the DNA itself. The sample holds approximately 70,000 clones, around 93% seen once. The sequencing sample was made of peripheral blood. The V and J genes are TRBV30 and TRBJ1-6, with D possibly TRBD1 on 6 matching bases. This TCR derives from an older woman with active COVID-19. The CDR3, as DNA: TGTGCCGCGACAGGTTATAATTCACCCCTCCACTTT. Translated, it gives CAATGYNSPLHF.